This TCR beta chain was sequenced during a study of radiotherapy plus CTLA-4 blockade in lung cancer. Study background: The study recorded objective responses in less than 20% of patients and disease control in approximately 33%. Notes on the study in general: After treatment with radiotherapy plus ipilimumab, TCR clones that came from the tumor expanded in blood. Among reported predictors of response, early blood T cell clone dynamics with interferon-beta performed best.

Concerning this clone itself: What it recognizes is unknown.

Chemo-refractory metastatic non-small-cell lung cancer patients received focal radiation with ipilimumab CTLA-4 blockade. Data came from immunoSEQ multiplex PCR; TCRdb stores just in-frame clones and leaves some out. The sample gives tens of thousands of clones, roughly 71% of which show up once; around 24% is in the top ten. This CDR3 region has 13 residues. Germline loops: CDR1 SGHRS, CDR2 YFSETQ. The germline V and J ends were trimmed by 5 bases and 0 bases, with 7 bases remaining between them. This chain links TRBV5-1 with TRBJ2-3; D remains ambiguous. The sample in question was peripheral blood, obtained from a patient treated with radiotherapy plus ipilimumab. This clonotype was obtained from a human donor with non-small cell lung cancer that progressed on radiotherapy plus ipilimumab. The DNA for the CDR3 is TGCGCCAGCAGGACGGATAGCACAGATACGCAGTATTTT. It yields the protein CASRTDSTDTQYF.